The clone carrying this T cell receptor (beta chain) was found once. These data come from a study of blood T cell repertoires in COVID-19. The V and J ends lost 3 bases and 4 bases, in that order; junction bases with no gene match: 3. Germline V gives CDR1 ENHRY, CDR2 SYGVKD. The CDR3 consists of 14 residues. In the study's own analysis: Researchers report that nucleated cell counts were estimated from reference gene primer amplification. Sequencing used immunoSEQ multiplex PCR; TCRdb keeps in-frame clones, though not all of them. V, J and clone size were drawn from that table, and D and trimming were deduced from the DNA. The sample has roughly 340,000 clones, roughly 89% seen once.

The TCR originated in a woman under 30 who had recovered from COVID-19. The specimen sequenced was peripheral blood. This chain connects TRBV10-3 to TRBJ2-5, with 9 nucleotides matching TRBD2. CDR3 region: CAISELAGAETQYF. Written as DNA, the CDR3 is TGTGCCATCAGTGAACTAGCGGGCGCAGAGACCCAGTACTTC.